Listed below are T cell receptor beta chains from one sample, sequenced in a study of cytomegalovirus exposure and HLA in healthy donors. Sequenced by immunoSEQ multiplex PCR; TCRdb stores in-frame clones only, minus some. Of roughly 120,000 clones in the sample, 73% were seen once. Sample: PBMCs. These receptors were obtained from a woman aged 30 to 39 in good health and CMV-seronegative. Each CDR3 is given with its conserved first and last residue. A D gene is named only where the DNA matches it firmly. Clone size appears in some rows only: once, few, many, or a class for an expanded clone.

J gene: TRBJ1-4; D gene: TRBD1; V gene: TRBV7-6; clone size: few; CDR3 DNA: TGTGCCAGCAGCTTAGAGGCAGGGGGTAATGAAAAACTGTTTTTT; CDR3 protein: CASSLEAGGNEKLFF
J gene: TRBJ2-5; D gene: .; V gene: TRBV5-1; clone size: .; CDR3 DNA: TGCGCCAGCACCCAGAGGGGGGGCGGAGAGACCCAGTACTTC; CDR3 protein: CASTQRGGGETQYF
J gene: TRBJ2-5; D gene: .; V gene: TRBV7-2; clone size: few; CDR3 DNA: TGTGCCAGCAGCCGCGTCTCCGGTACCCAGTACTTC; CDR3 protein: CASSRVSGTQYF
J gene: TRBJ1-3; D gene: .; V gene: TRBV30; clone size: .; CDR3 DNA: TGTGCCTGGGTAACAGGGTCTGGCGGAAACACCATATATTTT; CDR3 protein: CAWVTGSGGNTIYF
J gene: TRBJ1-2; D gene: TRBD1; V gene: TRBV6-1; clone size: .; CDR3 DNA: TGTGCCAGCAGTGGTGATTTCGGACAGGGTCGAGGCTACACCTTC; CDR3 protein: CASSGDFGQGRGYTF
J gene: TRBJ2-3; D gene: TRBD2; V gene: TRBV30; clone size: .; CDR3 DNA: TGTGCCTGGAGTCCCCGGGACGGGAGGGGACAAGATACGCAGTATTTT; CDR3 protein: CAWSPRDGRGQDTQYF
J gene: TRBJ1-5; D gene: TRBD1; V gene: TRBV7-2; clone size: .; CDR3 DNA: TGTGCCAGCAGCTTCACAGGGGGGAGCAATCAGCCCCAGCATTTT; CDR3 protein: CASSFTGGSNQPQHF
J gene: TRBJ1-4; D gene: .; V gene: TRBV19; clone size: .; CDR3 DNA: TGTGCCAGTAGTCGGACAGCAACTAATGAAAAACTGTTTTTT; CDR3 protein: CASSRTATNEKLFF
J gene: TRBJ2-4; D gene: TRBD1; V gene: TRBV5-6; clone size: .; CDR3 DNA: TGTGCCAGTCATGCCTCACAGGGGGCTTTCAACATTCAGTACTTC; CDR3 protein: CASHASQGAFNIQYF
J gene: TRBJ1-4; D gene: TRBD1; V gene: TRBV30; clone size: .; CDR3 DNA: TGTGCCTGGAGCCCTCAGGGGGAGAATGAAAAACTGTTTTTT; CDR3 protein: CAWSPQGENEKLFF
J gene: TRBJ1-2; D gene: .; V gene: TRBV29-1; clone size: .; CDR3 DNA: TGCAGCTATTCGTGGGGACAAGGGGGCTACACCTTC; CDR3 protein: CSYSWGQGGYTF
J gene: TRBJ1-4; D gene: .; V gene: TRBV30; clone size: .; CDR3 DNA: TGTGCCTCATCTGTGGGTCAGGGTCGACGTTTCACCGAAAAACTGTTTTTT; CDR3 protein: CASSVGQGRRFTEKLFF
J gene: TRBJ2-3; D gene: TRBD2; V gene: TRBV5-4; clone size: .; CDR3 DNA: TGTGCCAGCAGCGGGACTAGCGGGGTTAGCACAGATACGCAGTATTTT; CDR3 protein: CASSGTSGVSTDTQYF
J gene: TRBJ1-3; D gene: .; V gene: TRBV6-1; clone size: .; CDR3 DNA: TGTGCCAGCAGCCAAGGACGGGACTCTGGAAACACCATATATTTT; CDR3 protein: CASSQGRDSGNTIYF
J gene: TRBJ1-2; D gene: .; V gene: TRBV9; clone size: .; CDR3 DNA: TGTGCCAGCAGCGTGGGTACAGGCCATGGCTACACCTTC; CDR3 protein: CASSVGTGHGYTF
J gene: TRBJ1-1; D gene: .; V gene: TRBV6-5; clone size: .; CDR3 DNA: TGTGCCAGCCACAGGGCGGAGAACACTGAAGCTTTCTTT; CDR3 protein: CASHRAENTEAFF
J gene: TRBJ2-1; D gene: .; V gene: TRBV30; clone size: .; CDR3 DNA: TGTGCCTGGGAAGTGGGGGCAGGGCGCGGTGAGCAGTTCTTC; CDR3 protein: CAWEVGAGRGEQFF
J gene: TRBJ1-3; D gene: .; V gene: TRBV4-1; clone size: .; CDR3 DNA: TGCGCCAGCAGCCAGGCCTCTGGGCGCTCTGGAAACACCATATATTTT; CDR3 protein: CASSQASGRSGNTIYF
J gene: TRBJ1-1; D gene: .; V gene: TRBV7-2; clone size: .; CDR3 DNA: TGTGCCAGCAGCGTAGTCCTTGGGGGCTGGCAGAACACTGAAGCTTTCTTT; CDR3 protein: CASSVVLGGWQNTEAFF
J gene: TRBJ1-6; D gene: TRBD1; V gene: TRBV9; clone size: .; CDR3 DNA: TGTGCCAGCAGCGCAGGGGGCGACTTTCCCCTCCACTTT; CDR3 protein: CASSAGGDFPLHF
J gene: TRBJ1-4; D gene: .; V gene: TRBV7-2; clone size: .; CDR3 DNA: TGTGCCAGCAGCTTTCGGGGAGGCGAAAAACTGTTTTTT; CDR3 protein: CASSFRGGEKLFF
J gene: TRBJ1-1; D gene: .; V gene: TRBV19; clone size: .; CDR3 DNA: TGTGCCAGTAGTATAACGGGGGTCCCTGAAGCTTTCTTT; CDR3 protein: CASSITGVPEAFF
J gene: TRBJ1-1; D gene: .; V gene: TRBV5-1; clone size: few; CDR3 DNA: TGCGCCAGCAAGGTGGGGGGCACTGAAGCTTTCTTT; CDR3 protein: CASKVGGTEAFF
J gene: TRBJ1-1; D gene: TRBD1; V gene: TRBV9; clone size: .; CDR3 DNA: TGTGCCAGCAGCGCCGTTCCGGGACAGGGGCCTGGATGGACTGAAGCTTTCTTT; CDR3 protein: CASSAVPGQGPGWTEAFF
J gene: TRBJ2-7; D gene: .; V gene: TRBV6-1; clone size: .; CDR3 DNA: TGTGCCAGCAGTGGGGACACGACGGCGCAGTACTTC; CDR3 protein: CASSGDTTAQYF
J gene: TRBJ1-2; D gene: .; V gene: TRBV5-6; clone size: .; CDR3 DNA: TGTGCCAGCAGCTTTAGACGAACCTCTGTTAGCGGCTACACCTTC; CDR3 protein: CASSFRRTSVSGYTF
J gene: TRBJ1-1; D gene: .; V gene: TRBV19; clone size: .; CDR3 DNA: TGTGCCAGTAGTATAGTGGGAGGTTACACTGAAGCTTTCTTT; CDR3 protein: CASSIVGGYTEAFF
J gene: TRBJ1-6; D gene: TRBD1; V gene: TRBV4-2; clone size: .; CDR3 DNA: TGTGCCAGCAGCCAATACTCCGGGACAGGTCCGAGGGGCTATAATTCACCCCTCCACTTT; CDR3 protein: CASSQYSGTGPRGYNSPLHF
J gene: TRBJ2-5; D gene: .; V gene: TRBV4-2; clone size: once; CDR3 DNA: TGTGCCAGCAGCTCCGCCCGACAGGCCATCCAAGAGACCCAGTACTTC; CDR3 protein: CASSSARQAIQETQYF
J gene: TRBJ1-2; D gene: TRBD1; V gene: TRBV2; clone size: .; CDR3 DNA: TGTGCCAGCGGTCCCGGGACAGGGATCCATGGCTACACCTTC; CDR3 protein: CASGPGTGIHGYTF
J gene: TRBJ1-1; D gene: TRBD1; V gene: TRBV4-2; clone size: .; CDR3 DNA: TGTGCCAGCAGCCAAGAGGGGCGACAGGGGGCGCGGAACACTGAAGCTTTCTTT; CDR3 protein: CASSQEGRQGARNTEAFF
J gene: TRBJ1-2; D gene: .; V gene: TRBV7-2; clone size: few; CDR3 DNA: TGTGCCAGCAGCTTAGTTCAGGGAGGCTACACCTTC; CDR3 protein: CASSLVQGGYTF
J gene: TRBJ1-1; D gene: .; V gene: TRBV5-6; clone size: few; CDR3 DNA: TGTGCCAGCAGCTTGGGGGGCCGACACTACACTGAAGCTTTCTTT; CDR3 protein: CASSLGGRHYTEAFF
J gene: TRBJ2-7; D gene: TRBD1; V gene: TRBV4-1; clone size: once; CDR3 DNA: TGCGCCAGCAGCTTAACCGGGACAGAAGCCTACGAGCAGTACTTC; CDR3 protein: CASSLTGTEAYEQYF
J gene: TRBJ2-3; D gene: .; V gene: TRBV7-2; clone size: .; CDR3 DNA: TGTGCCAGCGGCCAGTACACAGATACGCAGTATTTT; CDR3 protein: CASGQYTDTQYF
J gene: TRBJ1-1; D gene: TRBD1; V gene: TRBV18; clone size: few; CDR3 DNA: TGTGCCAGCTCACCTGAGCGTACCGGGACAGGGTTCACTGAAGCTTTCTTT; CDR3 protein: CASSPERTGTGFTEAFF
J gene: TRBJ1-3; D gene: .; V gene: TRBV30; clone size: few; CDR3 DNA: TGTGCCTGGAGTGATGAGCTGAATAGAAACACCATATATTTT; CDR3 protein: CAWSDELNRNTIYF